Each of the 17 T cell receptor beta chains below was sequenced from the same sample in a study of blood T cell repertoires in COVID-19. TCRdb's table, derived via immunoSEQ multiplex PCR, lists solely in-frame clones and lacks some. The sample carries about 160,000 clones, 85% to 95% recorded once. Sequencing was done on a sample of peripheral blood. The receptor set was obtained from a woman in her 50s with acute or convalescent COVID-19.

V and J are TRBV11-2 and TRBJ2-7, with TRBD2 as a possible D gene (5 bases). V shed 0 bases and J shed 0 bases, with 15 bases lying between them. Germline CDR1 reads SGHAT; CDR2 reads FQNNGV. The CDR3 runs 17 residues. CDR3 amino acids: CASSLEGGLPISYEQYF. CDR3 nucleotide sequence: TGTGCCAGCAGCTTAGAGGGTGGACTGCCGATCTCCTACGAGCAGTACTTC. The whole variable domain, filled in from reference TRBV11-2 and TRBJ2-7, reads EAGVAQSPRYKIIEKRQSVAFWCNPISGHATLYWYQQILGQGPKLLIQFQNNGVVDDSQLPKDRFSAERLKGVDSTLKIQPAKLEDSAVYLCASSLEGGLPISYEQYFGPGTRLTVT.

This clone was seen just once. The chain recombines TRBV2 with TRBJ1-2; no reliable D call. Germline V gene sequence: CDR1 SNHLY, CDR2 FYNNEI. CDR3 length: 13 amino acids. Trimming removed 6 bases at V and 8 bases at J, with 16 bases between. The CDR3 nucleotides are TGTGCCAGCAGCGACGAGCGTGATAGCGGCTACACCTTC. Translated, it gives CASSDERDSGYTF.

The chain links TRBV3-1 (or the pseudogene TRBV3-2) to TRBJ2-7; D not resolved. Trimming removed 1 base at V and 2 bases at J, with 12 bases between. Per germline, CDR1 LGHDT and CDR2 YNNKEL (reference sequence). The CDR3 contains 15 residues. DNA of the CDR3: TGTGCCAGCAGCCAAGTGCCAGTTTCAACCTACGAGCAGTACTTC. Translated: CASSQVPVSTYEQYF.

The chain recombines TRBV2 with TRBJ1-4, with a tentative D call TRBD1 (6 bases). Trimming shortened V by 7 bases and J by 8 bases, and 17 bases separated the two germline ends. CDR1 SNHLY and CDR2 FYNNEI come from the germline V gene. CDR3 size: 14 residues. The CDR3 sequence is CASNIRGLGEKLFF. The CDR3 bases are TGTGCCAGCAATATCAGGGGTTTGGGGGAAAAACTGTTTTTT.

The chain employs TRBV28 and TRBJ1-1, with 9 bases identical to TRBD1. CDR1 and CDR2 (germline): MDHEN, SYDVKM. V lost 4 bases, J lost 7 bases, and 7 bases stayed unmatched. This CDR3 comprises 14 residues. CDR3 DNA sequence: TGTGCCAGCAGTTACAGGGGGCGGTGGGGTGAAGCTTTCTTT. Translating gives CASSYRGRWGEAFF.

This chain uses TRBV7-6 with TRBJ2-5; D perhaps matches TRBD2 (5 bases). The CDR3 sequence is 11 residues long. Germline V gene data show CDR1 as SGHVS and CDR2 as FNYEAQ. V was pared by 5 bases and J by 4 bases, with 5 bases between. CDR3 sequence (DNA): TGTGCCAGCAGCCGGGGAGAGACCCAGTACTTC. Protein: CASSRGETQYF.

The CDR3 spells CASSEAGGIHNQPQHF. The CDR3 DNA reads as TGTGCCAGCAGTGAAGCGGGGGGGATCCACAATCAGCCCCAGCATTTT. The chain uses TRBV2 and TRBJ1-5; a weak D match, TRBD1 (5 bases). CDR3 length: 16 amino acids. CDR1 and CDR2 (germline): SNHLY, FYNNEI. The germline V and J ends were trimmed by 0 bases and 3 bases, with 12 bases remaining between them.

V gene TRBV18 combines with J gene TRBJ1-5; TRBD1 agrees at 9 bases. After removal of 0 bases from V and 2 bases from J, the junction contained 5 bases not matched to a gene. The CDR3 length is 17 residues. Per the germline V gene, CDR1 is KGHSH and CDR2 is LQKENI. The CDR3 here is CASSPPTGGKGNQPQHF. The CDR3 nucleotides read TGTGCCAGCTCACCACCGACAGGGGGTAAGGGCAATCAGCCCCAGCATTTT.

V is TRBV4-1 and J is TRBJ1-2, with TRBD1 matching over 7 bases. Per the germline V gene, CDR1 is MGHRA and CDR2 is YSYEKL. Trimming took 1 base from V and 2 from J; bases not matched to a gene: 7. This CDR3 region has 16 residues. The CDR3: CASSQVQGNNNYGYTF. As DNA, the CDR3 is TGCGCCAGCAGCCAAGTACAGGGGAATAACAACTATGGCTACACCTTC.

The rearrangement links TRBV4-2 to TRBJ2-7; no clear D gene. Deletions cut 1 base from V and 5 bases from J, with 9 bases between. The CDR3 loop spans 13 amino acids. The V gene's germline CDR1 is LGHNA and CDR2 YNFKEQ. The CDR3 protein is CASSQGASNEQYF. CDR3 DNA: TGTGCCAGCAGCCAAGGCGCGTCCAACGAGCAGTACTTC.

The CDR3 protein is CASSQDGDRFRPQHF. The CDR3 bases are TGCGCCAGCAGCCAAGACGGGGACAGGTTCAGGCCCCAGCATTTT. The gene calls are TRBV4-1 and TRBJ1-5; TRBD1 matches 8 bases. Per germline, CDR1 MGHRA and CDR2 YSYEKL. This CDR3 region has 15 residues. Trimming removed 0 bases from V and 9 bases from J; junction bases left unmatched: 7.

The genes are TRBV18 and TRBJ2-7; D is unresolved. Trimming shortened V by 3 bases and J by 0 bases, and 6 bases separated the two germline ends. CDR1 and CDR2 from the germline V gene are KGHSH and LQKENI. The CDR3 length is 13 residues. The CDR3 DNA reads TGTGCCAGCTCACCTTCACTCTCCTACGAGCAGTACTTC. It is translated as CASSPSLSYEQYF.

V gene TRBV6-2 or TRBV6-3 combines with J gene TRBJ2-7; unclear D gene. Germline V CDR1 and CDR2: MNHEY, SVGEGT. The CDR3 length is 15 residues. V lost 5 bases to trimming and J lost 0 bases, with 14 bases between them. CDR3 sequence reads: CASSLQAINSYEQYF. In nucleotides, the CDR3 is TGTGCCAGCAGTCTCCAGGCCATTAACTCCTACGAGCAGTACTTC.

This chain connects TRBV6-1 to TRBJ1-3; TRBD1 is a possible D gene (5 bases). Germline CDR1 reads MNHNS; CDR2 reads SASEGT. Deletions cut 3 bases from V and 0 bases from J, with 18 bases between. CDR3 size: 18 residues. CDR3 loop: CASSDPRGGFFSGNTIYF. Here the CDR3 DNA reads TGTGCCAGCAGTGACCCTCGCGGGGGGTTCTTCTCTGGAAACACCATATATTTT.

The rearrangement joins TRBV11-2 to TRBJ2-1, with no clear D. V shed 1 base and J shed 4 bases, with 11 bases lying between them. The V gene's germline CDR1 is SGHAT and CDR2 FQNNGV. The CDR3 contains 15 residues. The DNA for the CDR3 is TGTGCCAGCAGCTTAGTTAGCATAATGTACAATGAGCAGTTCTTC. This codes for CASSLVSIMYNEQFF. Full variable domain (outside the CDR3, taken from reference TRBV11-2 and TRBJ2-1): EAGVAQSPRYKIIEKRQSVAFWCNPISGHATLYWYQQILGQGPKLLIQFQNNGVVDDSQLPKDRFSAERLKGVDSTLKIQPAKLEDSAVYLCASSLVSIMYNEQFFGPGTRLTVL.

The chain combines TRBV30 with TRBJ2-7, with 8 bases lining up with TRBD2. Trimming at V came to 3 bases and at J to 4 bases, leaving 11 bases not matched to a gene. This CDR3 has 15 amino acids. The germline gives CDR1 GTSNPN, CDR2 SVGIG (reference sequence). DNA of the CDR3: TGTGCCTGGAGCCACTATCGGGGGGGCGTGTACGAGCAGTACTTC. As protein: CAWSHYRGGVYEQYF. Together with reference TRBV30 and TRBJ2-7, the CDR3 gives the full variable domain: SQTIHQWPATLVQPVGSPLSLECTVEGTSNPNLYWYRQAAGRGLQLLFYSVGIGQISSEVPQNLSASRPQDRQFILSSKKLLLSDSGFYLCAWSHYRGGVYEQYFGPGTRLTVT.

The chain uses TRBV4-3 and TRBJ2-5; TRBD2 matches at 10 bases. The germline CDR1 and CDR2 sequences are LGHNA and YSLEER. The V segment lost 1 base and the J segment 2 bases; nucleotides outside the gene matches: 19. This CDR3 contains 21 residues. CDR3 residues: CASSQVSWPKGGGLAQETQYF. The DNA for the CDR3 is TGCGCCAGCAGCCAAGTCTCCTGGCCCAAGGGGGGGGGACTAGCGCAAGAGACCCAGTACTTC.